This is a list of T cell receptor beta chains from one sample in a study of cytomegalovirus exposure and HLA in healthy donors. This table comes from immunoSEQ multiplex PCR, and its TCRdb copy is limited to in-frame clones, with some not included. The table includes some 180,000 clones, 77% detected once. The material sequenced was PBMCs. These receptors originate from a young man in good health and CMV-seronegative. Each CDR3 is given with its conserved first and last residue. A D gene is named only where the DNA matches it firmly. The size entry is marked missing in some rows and otherwise reads once, few, many or a size class.

cdr3_nt cdr3_aa j_call d_call v_call clone_size
TGTGCCAGCAGGGCGACCCGGGACACGAGACGATATGGCTACACCTTC CASRATRDTRRYGYTF TRBJ1-2 NA TRBV27 NA
TGTGCCAGCAGCCCAGACAGGGACTCCTACGAGCAGTACTTC CASSPDRDSYEQYF TRBJ2-7 TRBD1 TRBV7-8 NA
TGCGCCAGCAGCTTGGATTGGACAGGATTCTACGAGCAGTACTTC CASSLDWTGFYEQYF TRBJ2-7 TRBD1 TRBV5-1 NA
TGTGCCAGCAGCCGCACACCTAGGACAGGGGTGGAGACCCAGTACTTC CASSRTPRTGVETQYF TRBJ2-5 TRBD1 TRBV5-8 NA
TGTGCCTGGAGTCCGGGACTTTTCTACGAGCAGTACTTC CAWSPGLFYEQYF TRBJ2-7 NA TRBV30 once
TGTGCCAGCAGACAGGGTAGCTATGGCTACACCTTC CASRQGSYGYTF TRBJ1-2 NA TRBV2 once
TGTGCCAGCTCAAGGACAGGAGATCTTAACTATGGCTACACCTTC CASSRTGDLNYGYTF TRBJ1-2 TRBD1 TRBV18 NA
TGTGCCAGCAGCTCAGGGTTCCTCTCTGGAAACACCATATATTTT CASSSGFLSGNTIYF TRBJ1-3 NA TRBV6-5 once
TGTGCCAGCAGCCCGCGTACGTTAGGACAGTTGAACACTGAAGCTTTCTTT CASSPRTLGQLNTEAFF TRBJ1-1 NA TRBV11-2 NA
TGTGCCAGCAGTGAAGTTCTAGCGGGAGGGAACATTCAGTACTTC CASSEVLAGGNIQYF TRBJ2-4 TRBD2 TRBV6-1 NA
TGTGCCATCAGTCCTAGTATTCCGGGGAGGGGCGAGCAGTACTTC CAISPSIPGRGEQYF TRBJ2-7 TRBD2 TRBV10-3 NA
TGTGCCAGCAGCTTAAACCCAGGACAGGGGTCTGGCTACACCTTC CASSLNPGQGSGYTF TRBJ1-2 TRBD1 TRBV7-2 NA
TGCAGTTTTAGCGGGGGGGAGACCCAGTACTTC CSFSGGETQYF TRBJ2-5 TRBD2 TRBV20-1 NA
TGTGCCGGCAGTCAACAGGGTGTTAACATTCAGTACTTC CAGSQQGVNIQYF TRBJ2-4 NA TRBV6-1 once
TGCGCCAGCAGCCAAGAAGTCTTAACTAGCTCCGCGAATACGCAGTATTTT CASSQEVLTSSANTQYF TRBJ2-3 NA TRBV4-3 NA
TGTGCCAGCAGCTTAGGCAGGGTCTACGAGCAGTACTTC CASSLGRVYEQYF TRBJ2-7 NA TRBV13 NA
TGTGCCAGCAGCTTGACTAGCGGGAGTCCGTCCTACAATGAGCAGTTCTTC CASSLTSGSPSYNEQFF TRBJ2-1 TRBD2 TRBV5-6 NA
TGTGCCAGTCACCGGGACATAACGAACACTGAAGCTTTCTTT CASHRDITNTEAFF TRBJ1-1 NA TRBV5-4 NA
TGTGCCAGCAGTCCGACAGTTCGGAACACTGAAGCTTTCTTT CASSPTVRNTEAFF TRBJ1-1 NA TRBV27 NA
TGTGCCAGCAGCCCATTTAATTCACCCCTCCACTTT CASSPFNSPLHF TRBJ1-6 NA TRBV5-8 NA